This TCR beta chain was recorded in a study of OX40 agonist ivuxolimab in advanced cancers. Across the study: The study treated patients with ivuxolimab, an agonistic anti-OX40 (CD134) antibody. Every 2 weeks, patients received ivuxolimab intravenously, dosed at 0.01 to 10 mg/kg.

On this clone: Its antigen is not known.

Regarding the study as a whole: Normalized T-cell clonal expansion was also low in some nonresponders.

The table came from immunoSEQ multiplex PCR; TCRdb's copy has only in-frame clones and leaves some out. The sample records about 59,000 clones, approximately 83% being singletons. Germline lookup yields CDR1 SGDLS and CDR2 YYNGEE. There are 14 residues in the CDR3. Trimming removed 4 bases from V and 3 bases from J; junction bases left unmatched: 5. The sequencing here drew on CD4+ or CD8+ T cells sorted from blood, taken in a trial of the OX40 agonist ivuxolimab. This chain joins TRBV9 and TRBJ2-5; 8 positions agree with TRBD2. The origin of this receptor is an adult with an advanced solid tumor such as melanoma, head and neck, liver or kidney cancer. CDR3 bases: TGTGCCAGCAGCTCCCCGGGGGGGAAAGAGACCCAGTACTTC. Residues: CASSSPGGKETQYF. Full variable domain (missing parts from reference TRBV9 and TRBJ2-5): DSGVTQTPKHLITATGQRVTLRCSPRSGDLSVYWYQQSLDQGLQFLIQYYNGEERAKGNILERFSAQQFPDLHSELNLSSLELGDSALYFCASSSPGGKETQYFGPGTRLLVL.